The 6 T cell receptor beta chains below were found in one sample sequenced in a study of blood T cell repertoires in COVID-19. This table comes from immunoSEQ multiplex PCR, and its TCRdb copy is limited to in-frame clones, with some not included. The top ten hold about 10% of the sample, which has a few hundred thousand clones, around nine tenths seen once. Sequencing used PBMCs or T cells enriched from blood (not recorded which). Receptor source: a woman aged 45-59 years who had recovered from COVID-19.

The rearrangement uses TRBV10-3 and TRBJ1-1; the D gene is possibly TRBD1 (5 bases). CDR1 is ENHRY, CDR2 SYGVKD, per germline. This CDR3 is built from 12 residues. The V gene lost 10 bases and the J gene lost 2 bases, with 11 bases spanning the gap. CDR3 protein: CATRAGNTEAFF. The DNA for the CDR3 is TGTGCCACCAGGGCGGGAAACACTGAAGCTTTCTTT.

In nucleotides, the CDR3 is TGTGCCACCACTCTTCCCATGAACACTGAAGCTTTCTTT. Encoded protein: CATTLPMNTEAFF. The chain is built from TRBV28 and TRBJ1-1; no clear D. V shed 10 bases and J shed 0 bases, with 12 bases lying between them. The CDR3 spans 13 residues. CDR1 is MDHEN and CDR2 is SYDVKM in the germline V gene.

The chain links TRBV5-1 to TRBJ1-1; 8 nucleotides line up with TRBD1. With 3 bases clipped from V and 0 bases from J, the junction kept 7 bases outside the gene matches. Germline assignment: CDR1 SGHRS and CDR2 YFSETQ. The CDR3 is made up of 16 amino acids. This CDR3 reads CASSSDRVGMNTEAFF. The CDR3 DNA reads TGCGCCAGCAGCTCGGACAGGGTGGGCATGAACACTGAAGCTTTCTTT.

The V and J genes are TRBV7-9 and TRBJ1-1, with D possibly being TRBD1 (5 bases). The CDR3 has 13 amino acids. CDR1 SEHNR and CDR2 FQNEAQ come from the germline V gene (reference sequence). Trimming pared 5 bases from V and 3 bases from J, leaving 10 bases between. CDR3 DNA: TGTGCCAGCAGCCCGCCGGGGGACACTGAAGCTTTCTTT. Translating gives CASSPPGDTEAFF.

The chain is built from TRBV7-9 and TRBJ1-1, with D maybe TRBD1 (5 bases). CDR3 length: 13 amino acids. The germline CDR1 and CDR2 sequences are SEHNR and FQNEAQ (reference sequence). Trimming shortened V by 5 bases and J by 6 bases, and 13 bases separated the two germline ends. DNA of the CDR3: TGTGCCAGCAGCCAAGACAGAGTCGCTGAAGCTTTCTTT. It is translated as CASSQDRVAEAFF.

This chain joins TRBV2 and TRBJ2-7; D is unresolved. Germline-derived CDR1 and CDR2 are SNHLY and FYNNEI. V gave up 8 bases and J gave up 2 bases, with 13 bases separating them. CDR3 length: 13 amino acids. The CDR3 reads CASHPAVTYEQYF. The CDR3 nucleotides are TGTGCCAGCCACCCCGCAGTGACCTACGAGCAGTACTTC.